This TCR beta chain was sequenced during a study of blood T cell repertoires in COVID-19 (dated by TCRdb to 2020 to 2022). For the study in its entirety: Collaborator samples came from the United States, Italy and Spain and covered acute and convalescent phases of COVID-19. Subjects who had been exposed to COVID-19, were actively infected with it, or had recovered from it provided the deeply sampled blood TCRbeta repertoires that made up the dataset. Samples came from the ongoing ImmuneRACE study (first 160 participants) plus 1,254 subjects from 6 global collaborators. Sample metadata almost always included a de-identified subject ID, COVID-19 status, age in years and sex. The material from the prospective study consisted of cDNA or gDNA derived from T cells, B-cell-depleted T cells, or PBMCs. A freely available public database, intended as a resource for researchers studying the immune response to SARS-CoV-2, is where the repertoires were released. Where HLA class I and class II types were available, the types were taken from metadata supplied by the sample provider, not from assay-based typing.

TCRbeta CDR3 regions were amplified from genomic DNA by means of the immunoSEQ Assay, a bias-controlled multiplex PCR. Per the authors' processing: Within the assay, amplification of reference gene primers was used to estimate how many nucleated cells each sample contained. To quantify the absolute abundance of each unique TCRbeta CDR3 rearrangement, sequence reads were collapsed and filtered. Productive Simpson clonality was computed per sample as the square root of Simpson's diversity index over productive rearrangements. The source is immuneACCESS, and TCRdb retained only in-frame sequences with V and J called. Part of the clones is not carried over; for the studies checked, unresolved V genes explain less than half of this, and the remainder is unexplained. From that table come the V and J calls and clone size; the DNA was used to work out D and trimming. The sample contains roughly 73,000 clones, 89% of them found a single time. Jointly, the top ten make up about 9.1% of the sample.

Broader findings and caveats from the paper: Clinical and demographic metadata were provided uncurated, with the amount varying by source and participant.

The collaborating institutions used their own protocols to collect whole blood in K2EDTA tubes. For TCRbeta analysis, collaborators shipped samples in one of three forms: frozen whole blood, isolated PBMCs, or DNA extracted from either of those sample types. With regard to this clone: Its antigen is unknown. It has no much larger one-base neighbor in the sample; base qualities were not kept.

The germline V gene specifies MGHRA as CDR1 and YSYEKL as CDR2. From the cysteine through the phenylalanine, the CDR3 covers 15 amino acids. CDR3 DNA only is kept here, 45 bases in frame from base 1. V is cut by 1 base and J by 2 bases, and the space between the germline ends is 12 bases. In this chain, TRBV4-1 is recombined with TRBJ2-7; TRBD2 is possibly the D segment (6 matching bases). Input material: peripheral blood. This receptor was identified in a man of 80 years or more with acute or convalescent COVID-19. Here the CDR3 is given as CASSQAGGGAYEQYF. The nucleotide sequence is TGCGCCAGCAGCCAAGCGGGTGGAGGGGCCTACGAGCAGTACTTC.